Below, 3 T cell receptor beta chains from the same sample are listed, as sequenced in a study of graft-versus-host responses after intestinal transplantation. Co-plating was performed using around 200,000 CFSE-labeled responder cells and around 200,000 irradiated, violet-dye-labeled stimulator cells. The repertoire was sequenced with immunoSEQ multiplex PCR; TCRdb's copy has only in-frame clones and lacks some. The repertoire holds around 21,000 clones, with 30% to 40% as singletons. The specimen was alloreactive CD8+ T cells from a mixed lymphocyte reaction culture, collected before intestinal transplant. Subset noted: CFSE-low proliferating T cells sorted from roughly six-day pre-transplant mixed lymphocyte reaction (GvH or HvG direction). The source of these receptors is a human patient who received an intestinal transplant.

The chain links TRBV9 to TRBJ2-1; 8 positions match TRBD2. Per the germline V gene, CDR1 is SGDLS and CDR2 is YYNGEE. V trimming: 6 bases; J trimming: 6 bases; junction bases outside the gene matches: 14. The CDR3 has 16 residues. The CDR3 DNA is TGTGCCAGCACGGGGGGGTCCGGGACTAGGGTCAATGAGCAGTTCTTC. It encodes CASTGGSGTRVNEQFF.

This clone was observed a handful of times. The rearrangement joins TRBV6-5 to TRBJ1-5, with 7 bases identical to TRBD1. After removal of 0 bases from V and 2 bases from J, the junction contained 1 base not matched to a gene. Germline V gene sequence: CDR1 MNHEY, CDR2 SVGAGI. CDR3 size: 15 residues. The CDR3 region has the DNA TGTGCCAGCAGTTACTCAGGGGGCGGCAATCAGCCCCAGCATTTT. Amino acid sequence: CASSYSGGGNQPQHF.

The genes are TRBV9 and TRBJ2-1, with unresolved D. Germline V gives CDR1 SGDLS, CDR2 YYNGEE. The CDR3 totals 12 residues. The germline V and J ends were trimmed by 4 bases and 6 bases, with 8 bases remaining between them. The DNA for the CDR3 is TGTGCCAGCAGCTCGTTCGGCAATGAGCAGTTCTTC. As protein: CASSSFGNEQFF.